This passage covers 15 T cell receptor beta chains from one sample sequenced in a study of CD8 T cells in Susac syndrome. Reverse transcription used 0.5 to 1 ug RNA and random hexamers. TCRdb re-derived calls from the immunoSEQ multiplex PCR reads in MiXCR, one entry per CDR3 protein. The table records fewer than 140,000 distinct CDR3 sequences, roughly 94% of them present only once. The sample comprised CD8+ T cells from PBMCs. The origin of the receptors is a human donor with Susac syndrome.

V is TRBV2 and J is TRBJ2-1; D gene unclear. Germline lookup yields CDR1 SNHLY and CDR2 FYNNEI. The CDR3 has 13 amino acids. V was cut by 3 bases and J by 13 bases, with 16 bases left in between. CDR3 sequence: CASSDVNRGVQFF. CDR3 DNA: TGTGCCAGCAGTGACGTCAATAGAGGAGTACAGTTCTTC.

The rearrangement links TRBV6-2 or TRBV6-3 to TRBJ1-2; unclear D gene. From germline, CDR1 is MNHEY and CDR2 SVGEGT. The CDR3 is made up of 13 amino acids. V lost 5 bases, J lost 4 bases, and 11 bases lay in between. The CDR3 sequence: CASSREGGYGYTF. CDR3 nucleotides: TGTGCCAGCAGTAGGGAGGGAGGCTATGGCTACACCTTC.

The V call is TRBV29-1, the J call TRBJ2-5, with D possibly called TRBD1 or TRBD2 (5 bases each). Deletions cut 7 bases from V and 6 bases from J, with 15 bases between. The CDR3 is made up of 12 amino acids. The germline CDR1 and CDR2 sequences are SQVTM and ANQGSEA. The CDR3 region is CSGGREYQTQYF. CDR3 bases: TGCAGCGGGGGCAGGGAGTATCAGACCCAGTACTTC.

The chain is built from TRBV2 and TRBJ2-1; maybe TRBD1 (6 bases). The germline CDR1 and CDR2 sequences are SNHLY and FYNNEI. Trimming removed 8 bases from V and 1 base from J, with 15 bases in between. This CDR3 comprises 15 residues. The CDR3 spells CASEQGRGSYNEQFF. CDR3 nucleotides: TGTGCCAGCGAACAGGGCCGAGGATCCTACAATGAGCAGTTCTTC. The full variable domain, completed using reference TRBV2 and TRBJ2-1, is EPEVTQTPSHQVTQMGQEVILRCVPISNHLYFYWYRQILGQKVEFLVSFYNNEISEKSEIFDDQFSVERPDGSNFTLKIRSTKLEDSAMYFCASEQGRGSYNEQFFGPGTRLTVL.

The J gene is TRBJ1-4, the V gene TRBV27; D gene ambiguous. Trimming pared 3 bases from V and 7 bases from J, leaving 18 bases between. This CDR3 has 16 amino acids. Germline values: CDR1 MNHEY, CDR2 SMNVEV (reference sequence). The chain's CDR3 is CASSLAHGSLGEKLFF. For the CDR3, the DNA is TGTGCCAGCAGTTTGGCACATGGGAGCTTAGGTGAAAAACTGTTTTTT.

This rearrangement joins TRBV19 to TRBJ2-1, with D maybe TRBD1 (6 bases). The CDR3 contains 11 residues. The ends were cut back, 7 bases at V and 8 bases at J, with 9 bases in the middle. The germline V gene has CDR1 LNHDA and CDR2 SQIVND (reference sequence). The CDR3 loop reads CASKTGYEQFF. The CDR3 DNA reads as TGTGCCAGTAAAACAGGGTATGAGCAGTTCTTC.

This sequence joins TRBV13 and TRBJ2-1, with 7 bases matching TRBD2. The CDR3 covers 15 residues. The V segment lost 2 bases and the J segment 4 bases; nucleotides outside the gene matches: 5. From germline, CDR1 is PRHDT and CDR2 FYEKMQ (reference sequence). CDR3 amino acids: CASSLLQGGYNEQFF. For the CDR3, the DNA is TGTGCCAGCAGCTTACTGCAGGGAGGGTACAATGAGCAGTTCTTC.

The chain is built from TRBV27 and TRBJ1-1; D not certain. CDR3 length equals 12 residues. Germline V gives CDR1 MNHEY, CDR2 SMNVEV (reference sequence). V lost 2 bases, J lost 11 bases, and 12 bases lay in between. The CDR3 is CASSLPDRPAFF. DNA of the CDR3: TGTGCCAGCAGTTTACCGGACCGCCCCGCTTTCTTT.

The rearrangement links TRBV11-2 to TRBJ2-1; weak D call: TRBD1 (5 bases). The CDR3 extends over 13 amino acids. Between the trimmed V and J ends, which lost 5 bases and 6 bases, there was a span of 11 bases. Germline V lookup: CDR1 SGHAT, CDR2 FQNNGV. CDR3 in amino acids: CASSNRQFNEQFF. The CDR3 nucleotides are TGTGCCAGCAGCAACAGACAGTTCAATGAGCAGTTCTTC.

The rearrangement links TRBV20-1 to TRBJ1-1; TRBD1 aligns across 7 bases. Germline assignment: CDR1 DFQATT and CDR2 SNEGSKA (reference sequence). Losses at the gene ends were 6 bases for V and 10 bases for J; bases not matched to a gene: 11. The CDR3 loop spans 12 amino acids. DNA for the CDR3: TGCAGTGCCCGACAGGGACGGGGAGGAGCTTTCTTT. Amino acid sequence: CSARQGRGGAFF.

V and J are TRBV29-1 and TRBJ1-2; 8 nucleotides match TRBD1. CDR3 length: 13 amino acids. The germline CDR1 and CDR2 sequences are SQVTM and ANQGSEA. V was clipped by 4 bases and J by 6 bases; unmatched bases: 7. In DNA form, the CDR3 reads TGCAGCGTTGCGTCGACAGGGGTTGATGGCTACACCTTC. Amino acid sequence: CSVASTGVDGYTF.

This sequence joins TRBV5-1 and TRBJ2-3, with 10 bases matching TRBD1. Germline trimming cut 3 bases from V and 5 bases from J; bases unmatched to any gene: 9. The CDR3 loop spans 16 amino acids. CDR1 is SGHRS and CDR2 is YFSETQ in the germline V gene. In DNA form, the CDR3 reads TGCGCCAGCAGCTCGCCCAGGACAGGGGGTAGAGATACGCAGTATTTT. Its protein is CASSSPRTGGRDTQYF.

The chain is built from TRBV29-1 and TRBJ1-1, with TRBD1 matching over 8 bases. The germline V gene encodes CDR1 SQVTM and CDR2 ANQGSEA. V lost 7 bases to trimming and J lost 0 bases; unmatched junction nucleotides: 4. The CDR3 loop spans 13 amino acids. CDR3: CSGGQGLNTEAFF. The CDR3 DNA follows: TGCAGCGGAGGACAGGGCCTGAACACTGAAGCTTTCTTT.

J is TRBJ2-1 and V is TRBV5-6; no clear D. This CDR3 has 14 amino acids. Trimming pared 7 bases from V and 2 bases from J, leaving 13 bases between. The germline gives CDR1 SGHDT, CDR2 YYEEEE. CDR3 DNA: TGTGCCAGCGGCACTTGGGGTACCTACAATGAGCAGTTCTTC. Protein: CASGTWGTYNEQFF.

This sequence joins TRBV7-9 and TRBJ2-1; TRBD1 might be the D (5 bases). V was shortened by 3 bases and J by 6 bases, with 18 bases between the two germline ends. This CDR3 contains 16 residues. CDR1 is SEHNR and CDR2 is FQNEAQ in the germline V gene (reference sequence). The CDR3 loop is CASSFRTREAVNEQFF. DNA for the CDR3: TGTGCCAGCAGCTTCCGGACCAGGGAAGCTGTCAATGAGCAGTTCTTC.